These 23 T cell receptor beta chains came from one sample sequenced in a study of T cell repertoires in cytomegalovirus infection. TCRdb used MiXCR to reprocess the reads, holding one entry per CDR3 protein. This sample carries roughly 760,000 distinct CDR3 sequences, 35% of them seen once, and the ten largest clones take 2.5% to 3%. The material sequenced was PBMCs. The receptors shown here come from a human donor in good health (CMV status not recorded). Some clones in this sample may be carry-over from other donors' samples.

V is TRBV28 and J is TRBJ2-2; the match to TRBD1 covers 12 bases. The CDR3 totals 16 residues. The V and J ends lost 10 bases and 6 bases, in that order; junction bases with no gene match: 12. Germline-derived CDR1 and CDR2 are MDHEN and SYDVKM. Here the CDR3 reads CATVRTGTGGPGELFF. CDR3 DNA sequence: TGTGCCACCGTTCGAACCGGGACAGGGGGCCCCGGGGAGCTGTTTTTT.

This clonotype was picked up a small number of times. The J gene is TRBJ2-5, the V gene TRBV11-2; the D gene is possibly TRBD1 (6 bases). V dropped 5 bases and J dropped 2 bases, with 9 bases sitting between them. The germline gives CDR1 SGHAT, CDR2 FQNNGV. The CDR3 loop spans 13 amino acids. The CDR3 DNA sequence: TGTGCCAGCAGCAAAGGACAGCAAGAGACCCAGTACTTC. Translation: CASSKGQQETQYF.

For this clonotype: Just one base apart from a much larger clone, this may be a read error. The chain employs TRBV6-6 and TRBJ2-7, with D perhaps TRBD1 (6 bases). The CDR3 consists of 14 residues. Per the germline V gene, CDR1 is MNHNY and CDR2 is SVGAGI (reference sequence). The CDR3 nucleotides are TGTGCCAGCAGTCAAGGGGACACTACCTACGAGAAGTACTTC. Amino acids: CASSQGDTTYEKYF.

This clonotype was seen a handful of times. V usage is TRBV7-6 and J usage is TRBJ2-1; TRBD2 might be the D (5 bases). Trimming stripped 0 bases from V and 9 bases from J, with 15 bases between. Germline assignment: CDR1 SGHVS and CDR2 FNYEAQ. The CDR3 covers 15 residues. The CDR3 here is CASSLAPGYIGEQFF. CDR3 DNA: TGTGCCAGCAGCTTAGCTCCGGGATATATTGGTGAGCAGTTCTTC.

This clonotype has just a few counts. This rearrangement joins TRBV11-2 to TRBJ2-1, with D perhaps matching TRBD1 (6 bases). Germline values: CDR1 SGHAT, CDR2 FQNNGV. The CDR3 is made up of 17 amino acids. Trimming removed 6 bases at V and 0 bases at J, with 18 bases between. CDR3 DNA: TGTGCCAGCAGTCCCTTCCAGACAGGTAGCTCCTACAATGAGCAGTTCTTC. Its translation: CASSPFQTGSSYNEQFF.

This chain connects TRBV2 to TRBJ2-1, with 8 bases matching TRBD2. V shed 6 bases, J shed 7 bases, and the junction held 11 bases outside the gene matches. CDR1 is SNHLY, CDR2 FYNNEI, per germline. The CDR3 covers 15 residues. CDR3 nucleotides: TGTGCCAGCAGGTTCGGGACGGGAGGGCAAAATGAGCAGTTCTTC. Its translation: CASRFGTGGQNEQFF.

The rearrangement joins TRBV19 to TRBJ1-4; D not resolved. Germline loops: CDR1 LNHDA, CDR2 SQIVND (reference sequence). The CDR3 runs 13 residues. The V and J ends lost 4 bases and 7 bases respectively, with 10 bases between them. CDR3 protein: CASSTGWGEKLFF. CDR3 coding DNA: TGTGCCAGTAGTACCGGGTGGGGTGAAAAACTGTTTTTT.

This clonotype was found a few times. The chain joins TRBV28 to TRBJ2-5; 7 bases line up with TRBD1. Germline CDR1 reads MDHEN; CDR2 reads SYDVKM. Trimming took 2 bases from V and 4 from J; bases not matched to a gene: 7. This CDR3 region has 15 residues. CDR3 in amino acids: CASSLQGQRAETQYF. CDR3 coding DNA: TGTGCCAGCAGTTTACAGGGACAGAGGGCAGAGACCCAGTACTTC.

A word on this clonotype: Because it lacks the conserved phenylalanine or tryptophan at the end, this CDR3 is likely a read error. V and J are TRBV7-9 and TRBJ2-7; 7 bases are a match to TRBD2. This CDR3 has 16 amino acids. V gave up 5 bases and J gave up 3 bases; unmatched junction bases: 13. Germline CDR1 and CDR2: SEHNR and FQNEAQ (reference sequence). CDR3 DNA sequence: TGTGCCAGCAGCCCTGCGGGGGAAAGACGGAACTACGAGCAGTACTTA. Translated: CASSPAGERRNYEQYL.

This clonotype was detected only a few times. The chain links TRBV2 to TRBJ2-3; D possibly uses TRBD1 or TRBD2 (5 bases each). The length of the CDR3 is 16 residues. CDR1 is SNHLY, CDR2 FYNNEI, per germline. V was shortened by 4 bases and J by 0 bases, with 14 bases between the two germline ends. The CDR3 DNA is TGTGCCAGCAGTGGGACGGGACGACGCAGCACAGATACGCAGTATTTT. This translates into CASSGTGRRSTDTQYF.

This clonotype has more than one count but fewer than ten. The CDR3 region has the DNA TGTGCCAGCAGCTACCAGACAGCTAGCAATCAGCCCCAGCATTTT. The encoded protein is CASSYQTASNQPQHF. The V gene is TRBV12-3 or TRBV12-4, the J gene TRBJ1-5; maybe TRBD1 (5 bases). This CDR3 is built from 15 residues. Trimming took 6 bases from V and 0 from J, leaving 12 bases between them.

Comment on this clonotype: One end of the junction fails to match germline, which may point to a read error. V is TRBV28 and J is TRBJ1-5; D not certain. Germline V gives CDR1 MDHEN, CDR2 SYDVKM. CDR3 length: 15 amino acids. Here the CDR3 reads CASSSVVRAYQHQHF. The CDR3 coding sequence is TGTGCCAGCAGCTCAGTAGTCCGGGCCTACCAGCACCAGCATTTT.

This clonotype was observed a few times. The rearrangement uses TRBV7-8 and TRBJ2-3; a possible D gene is TRBD2 (5 bases). V lost 4 bases, J lost 3 bases, and 17 bases lay in between. Germline V gene lookup returns CDR1 SGHVS and CDR2 FQNEAQ. The CDR3 sequence is 16 residues long. CDR3: CASSSGWVSGTDTQYF. Here the CDR3 DNA reads TGTGCCAGCAGCTCGGGGTGGGTTAGTGGGACAGATACGCAGTATTTT.

The CDR3 coding sequence is TGTGCCAGCAGCGACACCGCAATGAATCAGCCCCAGCATTTT. This translates into CASSDTAMNQPQHF. V is TRBV5-8 and J is TRBJ1-5; no definite D call. The CDR3 covers 14 residues. V lost 4 bases and J lost 4, with 12 bases in between. Germline V lookup: CDR1 SGHTS, CDR2 YDEGEE.

The rearrangement links TRBV2 to TRBJ2-3; tentative D call: TRBD1 (5 bases). This CDR3 is built from 16 residues. Germline assignment: CDR1 SNHLY and CDR2 FYNNEI. Deletions cut 6 bases from V and 0 bases from J, with 16 bases between. The CDR3 is CASSSTGDTSTDTQYF. The CDR3 bases are TGTGCCAGCAGCTCCACAGGAGATACTAGCACAGATACGCAGTATTTT.

This rearrangement joins TRBV12-3 or TRBV12-4 to TRBJ1-6, with TRBD1 identical over 7 bases. The CDR3 has 14 residues. Trimming cost V 6 bases and J 10 bases; bases outside gene matches: 9. The CDR3 DNA sequence: TGTGCCAGCAGCCTAGGACAGGAAACATCACCCCTCCACTTT. This sequence encodes CASSLGQETSPLHF.

This clonotype was detected ten times or more. The chain combines TRBV7-8 with TRBJ2-7; TRBD2 is a possible D gene (5 bases). Germline CDR1 and CDR2: SGHVS and FQNEAQ. The CDR3 is 15 residues long. Trimming left V 0 bases short and J 4 bases short, with 13 bases between. CDR3 sequence reads: CASSLARGSDYEQYF. CDR3 nucleotide sequence: TGTGCCAGCAGCTTAGCGCGAGGGTCCGATTACGAGCAGTACTTC.

The chain uses TRBV19 and TRBJ2-7; TRBD1 aligns across 7 bases. Looked up from germline, CDR1 is LNHDA and CDR2 is SQIVND (reference sequence). V lost 3 bases, J lost 0 bases, and 5 bases stayed unmatched. The CDR3 extends over 15 amino acids. The CDR3 region is CASSIGRDSSYEQYF. The DNA of the CDR3 is TGTGCCAGTAGTATTGGTCGGGACAGCTCCTACGAGCAGTACTTC.

The rearrangement joins TRBV6-5 to TRBJ1-3; no reliable D call. Trimming removed 0 bases at V and 0 bases at J, with 6 bases between. From germline, CDR1 is MNHEY and CDR2 SVGAGI. CDR3 length equals 15 residues. CDR3 in amino acids: CASSYSSDSGNTIYF. CDR3 DNA sequence: TGTGCCAGCAGTTACTCCTCCGACTCTGGAAACACCATATATTTT.

This clonotype was counted many times. The chain has TRBV28 and TRBJ2-5; 15 bases map to TRBD2. Trimming removed 3 bases from V and 6 bases from J; junction bases left unmatched: 8. The CDR3 is 17 amino acids. Germline assignment: CDR1 MDHEN and CDR2 SYDVKM. The CDR3 region has the DNA TGTGCCAGCAGTTTCCGGACTAGCGGGGGGGCCCAGAAGACCCAGTACTTC. It codes for CASSFRTSGGAQKTQYF.

The table lists this clonotype with many counts. The chain carries TRBV28 and TRBJ2-2, with D unresolved. The CDR3 contains 12 residues. Germline-derived CDR1 and CDR2 are MDHEN and SYDVKM. Trimming removed 6 bases from V and 8 bases from J, with 10 bases in between. The CDR3 sequence is CASSLGGGELFF. As DNA, the CDR3 is TGTGCCAGCAGCCTGGGTGGAGGGGAGCTGTTTTTT.

This clonotype turned up a few times. V usage is TRBV6-1 and J usage is TRBJ2-3, with D perhaps TRBD2 (6 bases). This CDR3 contains 17 residues. Trimming removed 1 base from V and 2 bases from J, with 16 bases in between. The germline V gene encodes CDR1 MNHNS and CDR2 SASEGT. The CDR3 DNA is TGTGCCAGCAGTGAAGTAATCAGGGCGGGAATCACAGATACGCAGTATTTT. Its translation: CASSEVIRAGITDTQYF.

This clonotype was observed a handful of times. V and J are TRBV28 and TRBJ2-5; 8 positions agree with TRBD2. The V gene's germline CDR1 is MDHEN and CDR2 SYDVKM. The CDR3 covers 13 residues. The J segment lost 14 bases and the V segment lost 7 bases, leaving 15 bases of the junction unmatched. The CDR3 region is CASTAAGGEGNYF. The CDR3 DNA is TGTGCCAGCACCGCCGCGGGGGGTGAAGGGAATTACTTC.